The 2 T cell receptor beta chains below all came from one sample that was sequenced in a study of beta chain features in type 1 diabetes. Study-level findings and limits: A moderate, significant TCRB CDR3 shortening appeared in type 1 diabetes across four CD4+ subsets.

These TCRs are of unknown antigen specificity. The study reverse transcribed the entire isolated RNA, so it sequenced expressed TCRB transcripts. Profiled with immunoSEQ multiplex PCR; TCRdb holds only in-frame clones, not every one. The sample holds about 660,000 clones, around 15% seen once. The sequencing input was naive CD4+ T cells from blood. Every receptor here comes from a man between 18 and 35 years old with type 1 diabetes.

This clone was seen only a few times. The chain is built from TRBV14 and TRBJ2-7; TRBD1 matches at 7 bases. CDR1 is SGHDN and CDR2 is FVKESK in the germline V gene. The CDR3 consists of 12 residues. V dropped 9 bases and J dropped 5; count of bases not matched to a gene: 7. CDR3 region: CARKTGNDEQYF. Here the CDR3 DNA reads TGTGCCAGAAAGACAGGGAACGACGAGCAGTACTTC.

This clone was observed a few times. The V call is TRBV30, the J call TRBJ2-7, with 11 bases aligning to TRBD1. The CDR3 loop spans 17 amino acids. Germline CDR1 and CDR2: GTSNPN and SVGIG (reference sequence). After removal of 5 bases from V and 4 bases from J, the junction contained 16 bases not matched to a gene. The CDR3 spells CAWAGTGGRSAHYEQYF. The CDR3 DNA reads TGTGCCTGGGCCGGGACAGGGGGGAGATCGGCCCATTACGAGCAGTACTTC.